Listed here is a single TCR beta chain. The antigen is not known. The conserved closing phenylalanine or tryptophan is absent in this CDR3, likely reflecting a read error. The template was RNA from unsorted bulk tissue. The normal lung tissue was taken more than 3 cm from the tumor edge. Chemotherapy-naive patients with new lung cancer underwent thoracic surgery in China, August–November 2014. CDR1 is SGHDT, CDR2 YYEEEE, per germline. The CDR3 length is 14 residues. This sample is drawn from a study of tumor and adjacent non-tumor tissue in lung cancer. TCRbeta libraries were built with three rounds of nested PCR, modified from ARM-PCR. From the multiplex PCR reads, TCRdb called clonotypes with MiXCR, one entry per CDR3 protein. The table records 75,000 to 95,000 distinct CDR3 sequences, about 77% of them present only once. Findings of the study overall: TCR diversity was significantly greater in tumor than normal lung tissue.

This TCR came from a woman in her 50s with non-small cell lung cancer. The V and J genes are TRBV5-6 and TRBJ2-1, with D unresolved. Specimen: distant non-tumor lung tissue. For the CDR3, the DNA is TGTGCTAGCAGCCCCCCCCAGACTTACAATGAGCAGTTCCTC. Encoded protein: CASSPPQTYNEQFL.